This entry features one T cell receptor (beta chain) sequence. Its antigen is unknown. The sample originates from a study of persistence of HIV-infected CD4 T cells. Whole-study findings and limits: CMV- and Gag-responding cells had lower TCRbeta richness than CD3/CD28-responding cells. Degenerate expanded CDR3beta sequences were enriched among CMV- and Gag-responding cells.

The immunoSEQ assay was version 4, run in survey mode. The method was immunoSEQ multiplex PCR; TCRdb's version includes in-frame clones alone and lacks a portion of them. The table shows roughly 41,000 clones, with 87% occurring only once. Anti-CD3/anti-CD28 beads served as a nonspecific positive control stimulus. Responding CD4+ T cells were sorted by upregulation of both CD40 ligand and CD69. Stimulated PBMCs had first been depleted of CD8+ T cells. CD8-depleted PBMCs were stimulated approximately 20 hours with anti-CD28/CD49d costimulation, CD40-blocking antibody and enfuvirtide. The CDR3 is made up of 12 amino acids. Between the trimmed V and J ends, which lost 5 bases and 0 bases, there was a span of 5 bases. Germline CDR1 is GTSNPN and CDR2 is SVGIG (reference sequence).

The chain links TRBV30 to TRBJ2-1, with D possibly TRBD2 on 5 matching bases. The sample here was CD4+ T cells sorted from PBMCs after approximately 19-hour stimulation, taken from a patient who received antiretroviral therapy. This TCR was sampled from an adult man with HIV who was CMV-seropositive. Here the CDR3 DNA reads TGTGCCTGGGGGAGCTCCTACAATGAGCAGTTCTTC. Amino acid sequence: CAWGSSYNEQFF.